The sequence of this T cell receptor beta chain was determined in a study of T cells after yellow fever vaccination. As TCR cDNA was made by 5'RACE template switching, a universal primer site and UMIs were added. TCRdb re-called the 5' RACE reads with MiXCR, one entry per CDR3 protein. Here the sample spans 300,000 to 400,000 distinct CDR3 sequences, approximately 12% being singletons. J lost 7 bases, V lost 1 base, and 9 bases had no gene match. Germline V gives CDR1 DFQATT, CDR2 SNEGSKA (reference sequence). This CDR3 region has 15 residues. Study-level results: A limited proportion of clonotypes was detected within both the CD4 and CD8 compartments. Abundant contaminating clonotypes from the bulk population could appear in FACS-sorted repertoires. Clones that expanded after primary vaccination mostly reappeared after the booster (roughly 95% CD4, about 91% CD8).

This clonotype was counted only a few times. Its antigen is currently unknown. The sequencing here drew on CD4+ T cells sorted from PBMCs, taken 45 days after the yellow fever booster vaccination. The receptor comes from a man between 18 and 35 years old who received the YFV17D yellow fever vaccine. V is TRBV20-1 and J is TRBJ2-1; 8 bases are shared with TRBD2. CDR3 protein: CSARGGSGVWNEQFF. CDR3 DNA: TGCAGTGCTAGAGGGGGTAGCGGGGTATGGAATGAGCAGTTCTTC.